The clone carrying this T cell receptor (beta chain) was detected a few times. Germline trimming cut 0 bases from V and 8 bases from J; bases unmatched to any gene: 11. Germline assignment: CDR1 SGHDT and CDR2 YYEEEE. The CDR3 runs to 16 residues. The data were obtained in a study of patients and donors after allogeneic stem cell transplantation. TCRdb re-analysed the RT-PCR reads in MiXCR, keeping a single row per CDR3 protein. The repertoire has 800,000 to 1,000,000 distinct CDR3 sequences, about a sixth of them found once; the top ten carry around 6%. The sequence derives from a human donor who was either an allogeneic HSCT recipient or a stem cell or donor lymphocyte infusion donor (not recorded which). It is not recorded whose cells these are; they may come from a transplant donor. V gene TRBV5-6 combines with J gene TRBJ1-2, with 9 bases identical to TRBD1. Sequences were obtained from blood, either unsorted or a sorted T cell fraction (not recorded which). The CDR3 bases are TGTGCCAGCAGCTTGGGCGGGACAGGGACCTTCTACGGCTACACCTTC. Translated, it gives CASSLGGTGTFYGYTF.